This T cell receptor beta chain originates from a study of cytomegalovirus exposure and HLA in healthy donors. Study at large: In a later analysis, the approximately 120 validation repertoires were reported to have used the same platform as the approximately 700 first-cohort repertoires. Study-wide results and caveats: Altogether, about 160 TCR beta chains were recorded as cytomegalovirus-associated.

CDR3 size: 15 residues. V was pared by 6 bases and J by 5 bases, with 16 bases between. TCRdb's copy holds only in-frame clones and misses some; the assay was immunoSEQ multiplex PCR. The sample comprises approximately 170,000 clones, about 85% of which are singletons, and around 2% rests with the top ten. Worth noting for this clone: Its antigen remains unknown.

The source material was PBMCs. The genes are TRBV23-1 and TRBJ2-2; maybe TRBD2 (5 bases). TRBV23-1 is flagged as an ORF with uncertain function. The sequence was obtained from a man aged 25 to 40 in good health and CMV-seropositive. The CDR3 coding sequence is TGCGCCAGCAGCCGAGACGAGGGTTCGACCGGGGAGCTGTTTTTT. It specifies CASSRDEGSTGELFF.